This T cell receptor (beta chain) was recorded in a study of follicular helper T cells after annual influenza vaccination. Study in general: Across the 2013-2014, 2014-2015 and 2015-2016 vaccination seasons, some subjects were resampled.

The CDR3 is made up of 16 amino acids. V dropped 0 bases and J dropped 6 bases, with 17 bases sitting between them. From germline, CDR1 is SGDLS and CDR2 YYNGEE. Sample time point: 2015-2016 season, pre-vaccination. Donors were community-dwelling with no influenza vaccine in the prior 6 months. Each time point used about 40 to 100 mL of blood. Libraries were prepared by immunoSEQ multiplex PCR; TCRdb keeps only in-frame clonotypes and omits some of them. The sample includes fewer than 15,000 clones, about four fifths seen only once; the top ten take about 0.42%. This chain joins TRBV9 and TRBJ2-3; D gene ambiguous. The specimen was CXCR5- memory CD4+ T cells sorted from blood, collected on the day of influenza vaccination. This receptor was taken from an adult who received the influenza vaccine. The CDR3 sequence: CASSVARTASRDTQYF. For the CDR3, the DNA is TGTGCCAGCAGCGTAGCACGGACGGCGAGCCGGGATACGCAGTATTTT.